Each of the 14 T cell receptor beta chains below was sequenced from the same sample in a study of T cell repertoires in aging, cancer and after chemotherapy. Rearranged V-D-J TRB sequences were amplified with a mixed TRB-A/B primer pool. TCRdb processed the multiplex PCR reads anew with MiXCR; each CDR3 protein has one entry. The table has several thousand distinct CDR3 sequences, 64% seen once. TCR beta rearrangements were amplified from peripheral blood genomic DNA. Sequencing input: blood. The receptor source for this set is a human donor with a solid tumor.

CDR3 in amino acids: CASSMTGKSAQPQHF. The DNA of the CDR3 is TGTGCCAGTAGTATGACCGGGAAGTCCGCTCAGCCCCAGCATTTT. This chain connects TRBV19 to TRBJ1-5; D is undetermined. The V end was cut by 3 bases, the J end by 6 bases, with 15 bases between. Per germline, CDR1 LNHDA and CDR2 SQIVND (reference sequence). The CDR3 is made up of 15 amino acids.

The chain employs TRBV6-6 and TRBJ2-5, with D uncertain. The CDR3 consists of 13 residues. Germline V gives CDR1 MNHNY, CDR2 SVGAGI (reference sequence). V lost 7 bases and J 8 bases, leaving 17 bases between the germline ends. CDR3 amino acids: CASTPSDPPTQYF. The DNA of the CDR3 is TGTGCCAGCACCCCGTCGGACCCCCCAACCCAGTACTTC.

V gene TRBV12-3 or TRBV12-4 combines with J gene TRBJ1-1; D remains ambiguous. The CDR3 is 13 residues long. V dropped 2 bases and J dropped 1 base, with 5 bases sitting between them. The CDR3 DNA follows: TGTGCCAGCAGTTTACAGCCGAACACTGAAGCTTTCTTT. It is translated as CASSLQPNTEAFF.

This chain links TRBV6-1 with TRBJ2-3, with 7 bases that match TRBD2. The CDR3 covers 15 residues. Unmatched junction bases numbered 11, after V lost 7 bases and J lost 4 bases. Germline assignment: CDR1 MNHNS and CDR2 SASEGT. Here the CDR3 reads CASNLRSGNSDTQYF. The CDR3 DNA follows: TGTGCCAGCAACTTAAGGAGCGGGAATTCAGATACGCAGTATTTT.

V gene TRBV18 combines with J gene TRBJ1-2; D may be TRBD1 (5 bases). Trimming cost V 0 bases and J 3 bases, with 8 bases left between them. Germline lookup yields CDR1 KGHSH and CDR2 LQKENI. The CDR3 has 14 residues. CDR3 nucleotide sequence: TGTGCCAGCTCACCACCGGCCAGGGACTATGGCTACACCTTC. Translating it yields CASSPPARDYGYTF.

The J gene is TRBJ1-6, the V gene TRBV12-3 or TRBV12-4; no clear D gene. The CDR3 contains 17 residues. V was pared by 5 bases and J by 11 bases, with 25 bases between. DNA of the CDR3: TGTGCCAGCAGTGCGACAAATACTGTGGGAGTGGGTACACCCCTCCACTTT. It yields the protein CASSATNTVGVGTPLHF.

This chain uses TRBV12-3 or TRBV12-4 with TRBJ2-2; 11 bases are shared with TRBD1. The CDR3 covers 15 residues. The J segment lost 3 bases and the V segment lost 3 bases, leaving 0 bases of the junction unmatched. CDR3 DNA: TGTGCCAGCAGTTTGGGACAGGGGGACACCGGGGAGCTGTTTTTT. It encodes CASSLGQGDTGELFF.

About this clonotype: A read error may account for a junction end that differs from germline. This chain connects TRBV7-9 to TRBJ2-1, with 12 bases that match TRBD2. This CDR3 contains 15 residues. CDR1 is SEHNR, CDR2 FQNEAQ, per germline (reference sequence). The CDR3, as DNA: TGTGCCAGCAGCCTAGCGGGGGGGCAGAACAATGAGCAGTTCTTC. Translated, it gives CASSLAGGQNNEQFF. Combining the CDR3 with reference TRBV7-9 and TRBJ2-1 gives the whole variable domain DTGVSQNPRHKITKRGQNVTFRCDPISEHNRLYWYRQTLGQGPEFLTYFQNEAQLEKSRLLSDRFSAERPKGSFSTLEIQRTEQGDSAMYLCASSLAGGQNNEQFFGPGTRLTVL.

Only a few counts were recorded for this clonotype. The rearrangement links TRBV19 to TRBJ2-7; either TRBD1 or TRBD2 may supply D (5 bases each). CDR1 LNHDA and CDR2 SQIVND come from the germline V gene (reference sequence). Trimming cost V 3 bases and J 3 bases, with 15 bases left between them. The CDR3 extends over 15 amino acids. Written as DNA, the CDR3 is TGTGCCAGTAGTATCGCGAGGGGCCTCATCTACGAGCAGTACTTC. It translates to CASSIARGLIYEQYF.

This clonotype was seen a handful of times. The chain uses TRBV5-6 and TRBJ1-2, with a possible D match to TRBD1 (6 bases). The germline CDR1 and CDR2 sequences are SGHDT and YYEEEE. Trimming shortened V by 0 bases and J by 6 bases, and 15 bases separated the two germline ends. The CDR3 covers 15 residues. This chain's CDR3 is CASSLVAGVLNGYTF. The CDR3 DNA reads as TGTGCCAGCAGCTTGGTGGCAGGGGTACTTAATGGCTACACCTTC.

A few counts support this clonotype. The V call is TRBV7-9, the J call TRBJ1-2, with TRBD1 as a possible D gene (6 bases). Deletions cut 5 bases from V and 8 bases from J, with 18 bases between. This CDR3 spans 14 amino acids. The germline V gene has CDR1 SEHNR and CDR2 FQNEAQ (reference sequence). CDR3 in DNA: TGTGCCAGCAGCCACGGACAGCCCTGGGCGGGCTACACCTTC. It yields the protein CASSHGQPWAGYTF.

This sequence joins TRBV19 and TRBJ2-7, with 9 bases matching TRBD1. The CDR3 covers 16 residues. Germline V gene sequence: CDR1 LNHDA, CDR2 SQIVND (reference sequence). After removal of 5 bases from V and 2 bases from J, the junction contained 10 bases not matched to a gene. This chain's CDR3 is CASSPGGGQGAYEQYF. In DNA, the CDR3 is TGTGCCAGTAGTCCCGGAGGGGGACAGGGTGCCTACGAGCAGTACTTC. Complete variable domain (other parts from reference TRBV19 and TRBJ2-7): DGGITQSPKYLFRKEGQNVTLSCEQNLNHDAMYWYRQDPGQGLRLIYYSQIVNDFQKGDIAEGYSVSREKKESFPLTVTSAQKNPTAFYLCASSPGGGQGAYEQYFGPGTRLTVT.

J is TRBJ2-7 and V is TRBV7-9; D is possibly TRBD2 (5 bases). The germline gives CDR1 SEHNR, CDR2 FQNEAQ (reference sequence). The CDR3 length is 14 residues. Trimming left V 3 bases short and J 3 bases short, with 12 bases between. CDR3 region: CASSFQPGDYEQYF. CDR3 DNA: TGTGCCAGCAGCTTCCAGCCCGGGGACTACGAGCAGTACTTC.

This CDR3 reads CAWTLPTRTLANYGYTF. In DNA form, the CDR3 reads TGTGCCTGGACCCTCCCCACCAGGACACTAGCTAACTATGGCTACACCTTC. The chain uses TRBV30 and TRBJ1-2, with D perhaps TRBD1 (5 bases). Germline V gives CDR1 GTSNPN, CDR2 SVGIG (reference sequence). The CDR3 covers 17 residues. With 4 bases removed from V and 0 bases from J, the gap between germline ends came to 21 bases. The full variable domain, rest sourced from reference TRBV30 and TRBJ1-2, is SQTIHQWPATLVQPVGSPLSLECTVEGTSNPNLYWYRQAAGRGLQLLFYSVGIGQISSEVPQNLSASRPQDRQFILSSKKLLLSDSGFYLCAWTLPTRTLANYGYTFGSGTRLTVV.